One sample yielded the 8 T cell receptor beta chains listed below, sequenced in a study of vaccination effects on CD4 cells after COVID-19 (dated by TCRdb to the early 2020s). These receptors' targets are unknown. The library was built by means of the immunoSEQ multiplex PCR assay. TCRdb mirrors the immuneACCESS table, restricted to in-frame sequences. Some clones are absent from its copies; in checked studies, under half trace to an unresolved V gene, and the reason for the others is unknown. Counted in this sample were under 85,000 clones; 74% of them appeared once. Clones ranked in the top ten supply 1.5% to 2% of the sample. The ViraFEST assay stimulated PBMC with viral peptide pools and then used TCR sequencing to identify antigen-specific CD4+ T cell clonotypes by expansion. After approximately 11 days of culture, CD4+ T cells were isolated with the EasySep CD4+ T cell isolation kit. The starting material was CD4+ T cells from PBMCs cultured with HCoV-229E spike peptides, obtained before COVID-19 vaccination. The sample's cell subset or site label, in plain terms: HCoV-229E spike overlapping peptide pool stimulation. Every receptor here comes from a human donor who received a COVID-19 vaccine.

The V and J genes are TRBV6-5 and TRBJ1-1, with D possibly being TRBD1 (5 bases). The germline V gene encodes CDR1 MNHEY and CDR2 SVGAGI. Trimming stripped 6 bases from V and 3 bases from J, with 17 bases between. The CDR3 sequence is 15 residues long. CDR3 nucleotide sequence: TGTGCCAGCAGCGGGACGTCCCCGGAGGACACTGAAGCTTTCTTT. Protein product: CASSGTSPEDTEAFF.

V gene TRBV7-3 combines with J gene TRBJ2-3, with TRBD2 matching over 11 bases. After removal of 6 bases from V and 4 bases from J, the junction contained 3 bases not matched to a gene. Germline assignment: CDR1 SGHTA and CDR2 FQGTGA. The CDR3 sequence is 14 residues long. The DNA of the CDR3 is TGTGCCAGCAGATCTAGCGGGGGGCCAGATACGCAGTATTTT. Translated, it gives CASRSSGGPDTQYF.

This clone was detected once. The V call is TRBV5-1, the J call TRBJ2-7; possibly TRBD1 for D (6 bases). Per the germline V gene, CDR1 is SGHRS and CDR2 is YFSETQ. This CDR3 comprises 15 residues. Trimming left V 2 bases short and J 3 bases short, with 15 bases between. The CDR3 DNA is TGCGCCAGCAGCTTAAGGCCAGGGGAGCTCTACGAGCAGTACGTC. The encoded protein is CASSLRPGELYEQYV.

This clone was seen a handful of times. The rearrangement uses TRBV5-5 and TRBJ2-2; no reliable D call. The CDR3 runs 14 residues. V gave up 2 bases and J gave up 2 bases, with 7 bases separating them. Per germline, CDR1 SGHKS and CDR2 YYEKEE (reference sequence). The CDR3 sequence: CASSLPGNTGELFF. In nucleotides, the CDR3 is TGTGCCAGCAGCTTACCTGGAAACACCGGGGAGCTGTTTTTT. Full variable domain (missing parts from reference TRBV5-5 and TRBJ2-2): DAGVTQSPTHLIKTRGQQVTLRCSPISGHKSVSWYQQVLGQGPQFIFQYYEKEERGRGNFPDRFSARQFPNYSSELNVNALLLGDSALYLCASSLPGNTGELFFGEGSRLTVL.

The V and J genes are TRBV9 and TRBJ2-3, with TRBD1 identical over 8 bases. V gave up 5 bases and J gave up 4 bases; unmatched junction bases: 6. Germline CDR1 is SGDLS and CDR2 is YYNGEE. This CDR3 has 14 amino acids. CDR3: CASRGQVQSDTQYF. The CDR3 DNA sequence: TGTGCCAGCAGGGGACAGGTACAATCAGATACGCAGTATTTT.

The V gene is TRBV2, the J gene TRBJ1-5; D ambiguous. Trimming cost V 3 bases and J 3 bases, with 15 bases left between them. This CDR3 spans 16 amino acids. In germline, CDR1 is SNHLY, CDR2 FYNNEI. This CDR3 is CASSDRRQVFNQPQHF. The CDR3 region has the DNA TGTGCCAGCAGTGACCGGAGGCAGGTATTCAATCAGCCCCAGCATTTT.

This chain connects TRBV6-5 to TRBJ1-1; the D gene is possibly TRBD1 (5 bases). The germline V gene encodes CDR1 MNHEY and CDR2 SVGAGI. This CDR3 comprises 13 residues. Trimming stripped 6 bases from V and 3 bases from J, with 11 bases between. As DNA, the CDR3 is TGTGCCAGCAGGGGGCAGGGATACACTGAAGCTTTCTTT. Protein sequence: CASRGQGYTEAFF.

The chain recombines TRBV7-9 with TRBJ2-6; maybe TRBD2 (6 bases). Trimming stripped 7 bases from V and 0 bases from J, with 10 bases between. The V gene's germline CDR1 is SEHNR and CDR2 FQNEAQ (reference sequence). This CDR3 has 15 amino acids. The CDR3, as DNA: TGTGCCAGCAATTACGGGAGCTCTGGGGCCAACGTCCTGACTTTC. Its translation: CASNYGSSGANVLTF. Based on the CDR3 plus reference TRBV7-9 and TRBJ2-6, the full variable domain is DTGVSQNPRHKITKRGQNVTFRCDPISEHNRLYWYRQTLGQGPEFLTYFQNEAQLEKSRLLSDRFSAERPKGSFSTLEIQRTEQGDSAMYLCASNYGSSGANVLTFGAGSRLTVL.